This entry lists 24 T cell receptor beta chains sequenced from one sample in a study of cytomegalovirus exposure and HLA in healthy donors. Vbeta (60) and Jbeta (13) primers were used in the PCR. Generated by immunoSEQ multiplex PCR, the TCRdb table keeps only in-frame clones and is missing some. The repertoire includes roughly 87,000 clones, roughly 77% of them detected once, and around 4.2% sits in the top ten. Specimen: PBMCs. The receptors stem from a man in his 60s in good health and CMV-seronegative.

The rearrangement links TRBV19 to TRBJ2-1; TRBD1 matches 7 bases. Losses at the gene ends were 5 bases for V and 9 bases for J; bases not matched to a gene: 10. The CDR3 is 14 residues long. Germline loops: CDR1 LNHDA, CDR2 SQIVND (reference sequence). This CDR3 reads CASSGYRGRGEQFF. The CDR3, as DNA: TGTGCCAGTAGTGGATACAGGGGAAGGGGTGAGCAGTTCTTC.

In its sample, this clone was seen a few times. The chain is built from TRBV6-6 and TRBJ2-1, with D possibly being TRBD1 (5 bases). V was clipped by 5 bases and J by 5 bases, with 7 bases between them. Germline V gives CDR1 MNHNY, CDR2 SVGAGI (reference sequence). There are 12 residues in the CDR3. As DNA, the CDR3 is TGTGCCAGCAGTATCAGGGACAATGAGCAGTTCTTC. It is translated as CASSIRDNEQFF.

This clone was found once. The genes are TRBV6-1 and TRBJ2-1; 11 bases are a match to TRBD2. The V and J ends lost 6 bases and 10 bases, in that order; junction bases with no gene match: 5. Germline assignment: CDR1 MNHNS and CDR2 SASEGT. The CDR3 loop spans 13 amino acids. This CDR3 is CASRLAGAGEQFF. The DNA of the CDR3 is TGTGCCAGCAGACTAGCGGGGGCGGGGGAGCAGTTCTTC.

Worth noting for this clone: Relative to the germline gene, one junction end is altered; a read error may explain this. The chain is built from TRBV7-9 and TRBJ2-5; unclear D gene. The J call may be in error: the DNA end matches TRBJ2-7 better. The CDR3 runs to 14 residues. Looked up from germline, CDR1 is SEHNR and CDR2 is FQNEAQ (reference sequence). CDR3 DNA: TGTTCCAGCAGCTTAGGTGCTTACTCCTACGAGCAGTACTTC. Translating gives CSSSLGAYSYEQYF.

V and J are TRBV5-6 and TRBJ2-3; TRBD2 matches 9 bases. The CDR3 extends over 16 amino acids. The germline CDR1 and CDR2 sequences are SGHDT and YYEEEE. The trim removed 0 bases at V and 1 base at J, leaving 3 bases unmatched. CDR3 coding DNA: TGTGCCAGCAGCTTGGCGGCGGGGGGGGGCACAGATACGCAGTATTTT. This translates into CASSLAAGGGTDTQYF.

The chain combines TRBV9 with TRBJ1-1; TRBD1 might be the D (5 bases). Deletions cut 0 bases from V and 1 base from J, with 10 bases between. The CDR3 totals 15 residues. Germline CDR1 and CDR2: SGDLS and YYNGEE. The CDR3 reads CASSVDGASNTEAFF. The DNA of the CDR3 is TGTGCCAGCAGCGTAGATGGGGCCTCGAACACTGAAGCTTTCTTT. Full variable domain (outside the CDR3, taken from reference TRBV9 and TRBJ1-1): DSGVTQTPKHLITATGQRVTLRCSPRSGDLSVYWYQQSLDQGLQFLIQYYNGEERAKGNILERFSAQQFPDLHSELNLSSLELGDSALYFCASSVDGASNTEAFFGQGTRLTVV.

The chain links TRBV5-1 to TRBJ1-1; D ambiguous. Germline CDR1 and CDR2: SGHRS and YFSETQ. This CDR3 has 14 amino acids. V was pared by 2 bases and J by 0 bases, with 8 bases between. CDR3 sequence (DNA): TGCGCCAGCAGCTTAACAGATATGAACACTGAAGCTTTCTTT. Translated: CASSLTDMNTEAFF.

This clone has a handful of counts. The rearrangement uses TRBV9 and TRBJ1-4, with D possibly TRBD1 on 6 matching bases. Per germline, CDR1 SGDLS and CDR2 YYNGEE. The CDR3 loop spans 15 amino acids. V shed 2 bases and J shed 2 bases, with 10 bases lying between them. The CDR3 nucleotides are TGTGCCAGCAGCGTTACAGGGCGTACTAATGAAAAACTGTTTTTT. It is translated as CASSVTGRTNEKLFF. Full variable domain (rest looked up from reference TRBV9 and TRBJ1-4): DSGVTQTPKHLITATGQRVTLRCSPRSGDLSVYWYQQSLDQGLQFLIQYYNGEERAKGNILERFSAQQFPDLHSELNLSSLELGDSALYFCASSVTGRTNEKLFFGSGTQLSVL.

The rearrangement links TRBV18 to TRBJ1-6; TRBD1 might be the D (6 bases). The CDR3 has 14 amino acids. Trimming left V 9 bases short and J 10 bases short, with 19 bases between. The germline V gene encodes CDR1 KGHSH and CDR2 LQKENI. The CDR3 region has the DNA TGTGCCAGTTCGGCCCGAGGGGGGGACTCACCCCTCCACTTT. Protein sequence: CASSARGGDSPLHF.

This clone was seen only a few times. This sequence joins TRBV6-5 and TRBJ1-5; TRBD1 aligns across 8 bases. V dropped 6 bases and J dropped 7; count of bases not matched to a gene: 11. The CDR3 runs 15 residues. Germline values: CDR1 MNHEY, CDR2 SVGAGI. Written as DNA, the CDR3 is TGTGCCAGCAGAAATCCTGGACAGGGAGACCAGCCCCAGCATTTT. Translation gives CASRNPGQGDQPQHF.

The chain carries TRBV18 and TRBJ2-1, with 8 bases fitting TRBD1. This CDR3 has 15 residues. Trimming took 2 bases from V and 1 from J; bases not matched to a gene: 1. Germline values: CDR1 KGHSH, CDR2 LQKENI. The CDR3 loop is CASSPDRGSYNEQFF. CDR3 bases: TGTGCCAGCTCACCAGACAGGGGATCCTACAATGAGCAGTTCTTC.

The chain links TRBV6-7 to TRBJ2-5, with 10 bases aligning to TRBD1. The end of the DNA aligns better with TRBJ2-7, so the J call may be wrong. TRBV6-7 is filed as an ORF, its function uncertain. This CDR3 is 14 amino acids long. The CDR3 nucleotides read TGTGCCAGGACCGGGACAGGGGTCTCCTACGAGCAGTACTTC. Translation gives CARTGTGVSYEQYF.

This chain links TRBV25-1 with TRBJ1-2; tentative D call: TRBD1 (6 bases). The CDR3 contains 14 residues. The germline V gene encodes CDR1 MGHDK and CDR2 SYGVNS. V was cut by 4 bases and J by 0 bases, with 9 bases left in between. The CDR3 loop reads CASSATGANYGYTF. CDR3 bases: TGTGCCAGCAGTGCGACAGGAGCTAACTATGGCTACACCTTC.

Worth noting for this clone: At one boundary the junction diverges from the germline segment, which might be a read error. This chain connects TRBV9 to TRBJ2-7; 8 bases agree with TRBD2. CDR1 and CDR2 (germline): SGDLS, YYNGEE. The CDR3 totals 15 residues. CDR3 region: CASGVASGGPLEQYF. CDR3 bases: TGTGCCAGCGGCGTAGCCAGCGGGGGCCCACTCGAGCAGTACTTC.

The V gene is TRBV28, the J gene TRBJ1-2; the D gene is possibly TRBD1 (5 bases). Trimming took off 3 bases at V and 7 bases at J, with 15 bases between the two ends. The CDR3 is 14 residues long. CDR1 is MDHEN and CDR2 is SYDVKM in the germline V gene. CDR3 in amino acids: CASSFLVQGSGYTF. CDR3 sequence (DNA): TGTGCCAGCAGTTTCCTCGTGCAGGGCTCTGGCTACACCTTC.

The chain combines TRBV7-8 with TRBJ2-5; D is perhaps TRBD2 (7 bases). Trimming cost V 5 bases and J 5 bases, with 24 bases left between them. The CDR3 loop spans 17 amino acids. Germline V gene sequence: CDR1 SGHVS, CDR2 FQNEAQ. Here the CDR3 reads CASSPHGVGGPGETQYF. The CDR3 DNA is TGTGCCAGCAGCCCTCATGGTGTGGGGGGGCCAGGGGAGACCCAGTACTTC.

This clone was seen a single time. V and J are TRBV19 and TRBJ2-7; 9 positions agree with TRBD1. The CDR3 consists of 15 residues. Germline lookup yields CDR1 LNHDA and CDR2 SQIVND (reference sequence). V lost 3 bases to trimming and J lost 6 bases; unmatched junction nucleotides: 9. The CDR3 DNA follows: TGTGCCAGTAGTATGGGGACAGGGCCCCCTATCGAGCAGTACTTC. It specifies CASSMGTGPPIEQYF.

CDR3 region: CASSVVWGGELFF. CDR3 nucleotide sequence: TGTGCCAGCAGCGTAGTATGGGGAGGGGAACTGTTTTTT. This rearrangement joins TRBV9 to TRBJ1-4, with TRBD1 as a possible D gene (5 bases). CDR1 is SGDLS and CDR2 is YYNGEE in the germline V gene. Deletions cut 0 bases from V and 12 bases from J, with 12 bases between. The CDR3 is 13 residues long.

This clone was counted only a few times. The chain couples TRBV2 to TRBJ1-5, with D perhaps TRBD1 (5 bases). V lost 2 bases to trimming and J lost 3 bases, with 14 bases between them. Germline lookup yields CDR1 SNHLY and CDR2 FYNNEI. The CDR3 loop spans 16 amino acids. Here the CDR3 DNA reads TGTGCCAGCAGTGAACGCGGGGGAGGTTACAATCAGCCCCAGCATTTT. This translates into CASSERGGGYNQPQHF. Full variable domain (outside the CDR3, taken from reference TRBV2 and TRBJ1-5): EPEVTQTPSHQVTQMGQEVILRCVPISNHLYFYWYRQILGQKVEFLVSFYNNEISEKSEIFDDQFSVERPDGSNFTLKIRSTKLEDSAMYFCASSERGGGYNQPQHFGDGTRLSIL.

This clone was seen more than once but under ten times. The chain combines TRBV14 with TRBJ1-1; no reliable D call. The ends were cut back, 4 bases at V and 2 bases at J, with 14 bases in the middle. The length of the CDR3 is 15 residues. Per germline, CDR1 SGHDN and CDR2 FVKESK. CDR3: CASSRGGLPNTEAFF. The CDR3 region has the DNA TGTGCCAGCAGCCGCGGAGGACTTCCTAACACTGAAGCTTTCTTT.

The rearrangement links TRBV27 to TRBJ1-2; the D gene is possibly TRBD1 (5 bases). The CDR3 consists of 15 residues. Germline assignment: CDR1 MNHEY and CDR2 SMNVEV (reference sequence). V shed 5 bases and J shed 1 base, with 14 bases lying between them. In nucleotides, the CDR3 is TGTGCCAGCAGTAGAAAAACAGGCCGTAACTATGGCTACACCTTC. It translates to CASSRKTGRNYGYTF.

The chain employs TRBV2 and TRBJ2-3; the D gene is possibly TRBD2 (5 bases). The germline gives CDR1 SNHLY, CDR2 FYNNEI. V lost 1 base to trimming and J lost 3 bases, with 14 bases between them. This CDR3 spans 16 amino acids. DNA for the CDR3: TGTGCCAGCAGTGAAGGGCGGCGGGCCCAGACAGATACGCAGTATTTT. It encodes CASSEGRRAQTDTQYF.

This chain uses TRBV19 with TRBJ2-1; 8 bases are a match to TRBD2. Germline trimming cut 5 bases from V and 4 bases from J; bases unmatched to any gene: 10. Germline CDR1 reads LNHDA; CDR2 reads SQIVND (reference sequence). CDR3 length equals 16 residues. CDR3 sequence reads: CASSLLSGGAYNEQFF. In DNA, the CDR3 is TGTGCCAGTAGTCTGCTCAGCGGGGGTGCTTACAATGAGCAGTTCTTC.

The V call is TRBV7-3, the J call TRBJ1-1; possibly TRBD1 for D (6 bases). Trimming stripped 5 bases from V and 0 bases from J, with 7 bases between. The germline V gene encodes CDR1 SGHTA and CDR2 FQGTGA. This CDR3 has 13 residues. CDR3 amino acids: CASSRTVNTEAFF. The CDR3 coding sequence is TGTGCCAGCAGCAGGACAGTGAACACTGAAGCTTTCTTT.